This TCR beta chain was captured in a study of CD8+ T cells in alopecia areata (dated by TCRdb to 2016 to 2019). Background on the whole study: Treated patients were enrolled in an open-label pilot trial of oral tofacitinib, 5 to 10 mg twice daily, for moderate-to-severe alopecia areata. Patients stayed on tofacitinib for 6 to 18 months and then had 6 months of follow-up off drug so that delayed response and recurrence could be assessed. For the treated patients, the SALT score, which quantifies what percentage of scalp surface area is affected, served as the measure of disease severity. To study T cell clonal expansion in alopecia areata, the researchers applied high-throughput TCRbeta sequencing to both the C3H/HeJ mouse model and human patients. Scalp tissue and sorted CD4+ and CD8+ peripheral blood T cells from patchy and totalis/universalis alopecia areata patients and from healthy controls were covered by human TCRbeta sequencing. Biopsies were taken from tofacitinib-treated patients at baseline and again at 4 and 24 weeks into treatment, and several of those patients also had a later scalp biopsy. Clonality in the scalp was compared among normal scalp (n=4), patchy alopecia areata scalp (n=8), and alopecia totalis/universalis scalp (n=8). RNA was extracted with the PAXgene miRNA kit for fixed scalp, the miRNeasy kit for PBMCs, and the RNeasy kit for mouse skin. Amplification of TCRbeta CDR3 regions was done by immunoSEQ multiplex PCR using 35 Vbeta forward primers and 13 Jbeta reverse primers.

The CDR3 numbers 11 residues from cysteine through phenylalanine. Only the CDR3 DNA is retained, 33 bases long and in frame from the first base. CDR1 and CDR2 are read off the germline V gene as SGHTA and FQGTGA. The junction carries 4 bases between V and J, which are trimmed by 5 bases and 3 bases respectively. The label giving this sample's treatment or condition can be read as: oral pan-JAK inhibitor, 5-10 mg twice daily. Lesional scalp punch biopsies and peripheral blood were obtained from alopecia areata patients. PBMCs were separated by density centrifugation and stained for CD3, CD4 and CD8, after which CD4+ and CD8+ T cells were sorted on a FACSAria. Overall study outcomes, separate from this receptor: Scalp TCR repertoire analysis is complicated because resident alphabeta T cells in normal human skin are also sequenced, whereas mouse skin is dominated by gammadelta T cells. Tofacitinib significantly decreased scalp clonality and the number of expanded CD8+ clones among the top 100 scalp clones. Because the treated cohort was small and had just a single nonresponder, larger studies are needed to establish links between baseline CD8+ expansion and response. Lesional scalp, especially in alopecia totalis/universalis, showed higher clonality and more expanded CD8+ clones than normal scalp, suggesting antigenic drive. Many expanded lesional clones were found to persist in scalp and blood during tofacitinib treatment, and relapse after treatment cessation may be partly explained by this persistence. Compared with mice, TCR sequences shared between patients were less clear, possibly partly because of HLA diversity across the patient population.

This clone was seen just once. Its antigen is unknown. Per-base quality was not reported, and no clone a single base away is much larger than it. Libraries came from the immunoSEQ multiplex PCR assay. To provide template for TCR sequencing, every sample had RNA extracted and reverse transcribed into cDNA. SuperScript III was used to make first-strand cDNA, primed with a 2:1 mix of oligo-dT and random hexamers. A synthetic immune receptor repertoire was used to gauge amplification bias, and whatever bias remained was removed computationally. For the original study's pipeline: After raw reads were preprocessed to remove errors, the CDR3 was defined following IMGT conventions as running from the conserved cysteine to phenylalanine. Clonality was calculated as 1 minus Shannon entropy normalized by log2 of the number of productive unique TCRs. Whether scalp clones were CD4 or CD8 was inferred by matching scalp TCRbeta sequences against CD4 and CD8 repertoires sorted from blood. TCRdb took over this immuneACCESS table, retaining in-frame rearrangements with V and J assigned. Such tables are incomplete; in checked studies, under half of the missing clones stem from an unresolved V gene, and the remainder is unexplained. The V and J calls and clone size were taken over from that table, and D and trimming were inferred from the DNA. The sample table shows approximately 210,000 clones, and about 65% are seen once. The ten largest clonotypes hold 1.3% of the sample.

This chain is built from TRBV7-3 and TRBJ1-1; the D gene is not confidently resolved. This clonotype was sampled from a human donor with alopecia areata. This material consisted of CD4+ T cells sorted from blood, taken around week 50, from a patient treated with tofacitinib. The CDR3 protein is CASSPYTEAFF. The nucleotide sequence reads TGTGCCAGCAGCCCTTACACTGAAGCTTTCTTT.